Sequencing of this TCR beta chain was carried out in a study of T cells after yellow fever vaccination. Whole-study results and caveats: Highly abundant clonotypes carried over from the bulk population could end up in FACS-sorted repertoires as contaminants.

In TCRdb, the 5' RACE reads were re-called with MiXCR into one record per CDR3 protein. The data hold approximately 120,000 distinct CDR3 sequences, with around 15% observed a single time. A word on this clonotype: Its antigen remains unidentified.

The CDR3 sequence is 16 residues long. Looked up from germline, CDR1 is SGHAT and CDR2 is FQNNGV. With 0 bases removed from V and 5 bases from J, the gap between germline ends came to 16 bases. This sample comprised CD8+ T cells sorted from PBMCs, obtained 5 days after the yellow fever booster vaccination. The chain uses TRBV11-2 and TRBJ2-5; D might be TRBD1 or TRBD2, each matching 7 bases. This receptor was obtained from a man between 18 and 35 years old who received the YFV17D yellow fever vaccine. This CDR3 reads CASSLDEDRRGETQYF. CDR3 sequence (DNA): TGTGCCAGCAGCTTAGATGAGGACAGGCGGGGGGAGACCCAGTACTTC.